The entry that follows covers one TCR beta chain sequence. The antigen remains unidentified. A universal primer site came from template switching; cDNA carried unique molecular identifiers. Via MiXCR, TCRdb re-called the 5' RACE reads, giving one row per CDR3 protein. Seen here are some 500,000 distinct CDR3 sequences, over 11% observed once, and the top ten hold approximately 0.98%. The source of the sample is a study of identical twins. Trimming took 3 bases from V and 0 from J; bases not matched to a gene: 6. The CDR3 extends over 15 amino acids. Germline V lookup: CDR1 DFQATT, CDR2 SNEGSKA (reference sequence). Overall study findings and caveats: The analysis was cross-sectional rather than longitudinal within donors. Because invariant MAIT and iNKT cells could be present, zero-insertion analyses could be partly confounded. It was out-of-frame TCR alpha sharing in monozygotic twins that models underestimated.

This sample was shared with a second study, whose subject was yellow fever vaccine responses in identical twins.

Specimen: CD4+ T cells sorted from blood. The rearrangement uses TRBV20-1 and TRBJ2-7, with 9 bases matching TRBD2. This receptor was obtained from a woman aged 18 to 35 in good health. The CDR3 protein is CSASPTSGRSYEQYF. The CDR3 nucleotides read TGCAGTGCTAGTCCGACTAGCGGCCGCTCCTACGAGCAGTACTTC.